One and the same sample provided the 5 T cell receptor beta chains below, sequenced in a study of T-cell memory formation after mild COVID-19. TCRdb redid the calling of the 5' RACE reads with MiXCR, one entry per CDR3 protein. The sample has 430,000 or so distinct CDR3 sequences, approximately 23% seen once. The sequencing sample was made of PBMCs or a T cell subset sorted from them (not recorded which). Receptors were obtained from an adult woman who had mild COVID-19 (a few samples of this study predate the infection). Cell type and time point are not known.

Only a few counts were recorded for this clonotype. The chain has TRBV7-3 and TRBJ2-2; TRBD2 matches at 10 bases. V was pared by 5 bases and J by 1 base, with 4 bases of the junction left unmatched. Per germline, CDR1 SGHTA and CDR2 FQGTGA. There are 16 residues in the CDR3. This CDR3 is CASSLGLAMNTGELFF. CDR3 bases: TGTGCCAGCAGCCTGGGACTAGCGATGAACACCGGGGAGCTGTTTTTT.

This clonotype came up a few times. The rearrangement links TRBV9 to TRBJ1-2; 9 bases are a match to TRBD1. After removal of 7 bases from V and 4 bases from J, the junction contained 8 bases not matched to a gene. The CDR3 is 14 residues long. CDR1 is SGDLS, CDR2 YYNGEE, per germline. CDR3 coding DNA: TGTGCCAGCTTCGACGACAGGGGGACCTATGGCTACACCTTC. Its translation is CASFDDRGTYGYTF.

The chain employs TRBV4-2 and TRBJ1-1; the D gene is possibly TRBD1 (5 bases). V lost 1 base, J lost 3 bases, and 15 bases lay in between. The CDR3 sequence is 16 residues long. Germline-derived CDR1 and CDR2 are LGHNA and YNFKEQ. The CDR3 DNA reads TGTGCCAGCAGCCAAGGGCCGTCCGGACAAGACACTGAAGCTTTCTTT. Translation: CASSQGPSGQDTEAFF.

This chain uses TRBV5-1 with TRBJ2-1; 10 bases are a match to TRBD2. Near its end, the DNA agrees better with TRBJ2-7, so the J call may be wrong. Germline loops: CDR1 SGHRS, CDR2 YFSETQ. The length of the CDR3 is 14 residues. CDR3 in amino acids: CASSSSGGANEQYF. The DNA of the CDR3 is TGCGCCAGCAGCTCGAGCGGGGGGGCCAATGAGCAGTACTTC.

This clonotype was detected a few times. The rearrangement uses TRBV7-6 and TRBJ2-7; 7 bases line up with TRBD1. CDR1 is SGHVS, CDR2 FNYEAQ, per germline. V was clipped by 5 bases and J by 5 bases; unmatched bases: 9. The CDR3 has 14 amino acids. The DNA of the CDR3 is TGTGCCAGCAGCCCGCACGGACAGGCCAACGAGCAGTACTTC. It specifies CASSPHGQANEQYF.